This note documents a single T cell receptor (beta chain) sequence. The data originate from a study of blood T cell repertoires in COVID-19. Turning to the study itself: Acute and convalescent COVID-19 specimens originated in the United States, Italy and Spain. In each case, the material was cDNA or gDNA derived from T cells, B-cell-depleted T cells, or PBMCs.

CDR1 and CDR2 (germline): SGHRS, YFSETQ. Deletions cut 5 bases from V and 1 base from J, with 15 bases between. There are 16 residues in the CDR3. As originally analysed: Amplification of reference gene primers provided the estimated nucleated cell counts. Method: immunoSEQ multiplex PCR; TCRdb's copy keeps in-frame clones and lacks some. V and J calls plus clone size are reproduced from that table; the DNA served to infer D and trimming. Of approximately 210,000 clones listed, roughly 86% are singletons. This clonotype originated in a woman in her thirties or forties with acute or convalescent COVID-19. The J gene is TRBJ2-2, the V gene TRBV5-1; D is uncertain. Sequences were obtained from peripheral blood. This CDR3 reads CASSLRSTGNTGELFF. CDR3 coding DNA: TGCGCCAGCAGTCTCCGATCCACGGGGAACACCGGGGAGCTGTTTTTT. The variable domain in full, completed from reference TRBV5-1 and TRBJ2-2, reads KAGVTQTPRYLIKTRGQQVTLSCSPISGHRSVSWYQQTPGQGLQFLFEYFSETQRNKGNFPGRFSGRQFSNSRSEMNVSTLELGDSALYLCASSLRSTGNTGELFFGEGSRLTVL.